Shown below are 24 T cell receptor beta chains from a single sample sequenced in a study of cytomegalovirus exposure and HLA in healthy donors. A multiplex PCR was run with 60 Vbeta primers and 13 Jbeta primers. TCRdb's copy holds only in-frame clones and misses some; the assay was immunoSEQ multiplex PCR. Counted here are fewer than 250,000 clones, over 80% occurring once; the ten biggest clones make up around 6%. The sample consisted of PBMCs. These receptors all stem from a man aged 35 to 55 in good health and CMV-seropositive.

The chain links TRBV2 to TRBJ2-1, with 10 bases that match TRBD2. The trim removed 6 bases at V and 4 bases at J, leaving 12 bases unmatched. This CDR3 has 17 residues. Germline CDR1 is SNHLY and CDR2 is FYNNEI. CDR3 sequence (DNA): TGTGCCAGCAGGGTCTCTAGCGGGAGAGTTTCTTACAATGAGCAGTTCTTC. It codes for CASRVSSGRVSYNEQFF.

The chain employs TRBV5-6 and TRBJ2-2, with 8 positions matching TRBD2. This CDR3 is 13 amino acids long. Germline-derived CDR1 and CDR2 are SGHDT and YYEEEE. Unmatched junction bases numbered 3, after V lost 4 bases and J lost 7 bases. This chain's CDR3 is CASSPSGRGELFF. The CDR3 bases are TGTGCCAGCAGCCCTAGCGGGCGCGGGGAGCTGTTTTTT.

The chain uses TRBV5-1 and TRBJ2-5; D gene ambiguous. V gave up 0 bases and J gave up 0 bases, with 6 bases separating them. The CDR3 sequence is 14 residues long. The germline V gene has CDR1 SGHRS and CDR2 YFSETQ. CDR3 bases: TGCGCCAGCAGCTTGGACCCTAACCAAGAGACCCAGTACTTC. The encoded protein is CASSLDPNQETQYF.

This clone was observed a few times. The gene calls are TRBV5-8 and TRBJ1-5; D might be TRBD1 (5 bases). The germline V and J ends were trimmed by 1 base and 0 bases, with 11 bases remaining between them. Germline assignment: CDR1 SGHTS and CDR2 YDEGEE. The CDR3 length is 16 residues. The CDR3 DNA follows: TGTGCCAGCAGCTTGTGGACAACCTATAGCAATCAGCCCCAGCATTTT. Its protein is CASSLWTTYSNQPQHF.

This clone was found once. CDR3 region: CASSLSMGGGYNEQFF. CDR3 DNA: TGTGCCAGCAGCTTATCTATGGGAGGGGGGTACAATGAGCAGTTCTTC. V usage is TRBV7-7 and J usage is TRBJ2-1, with D perhaps TRBD2 (7 bases). Germline loops: CDR1 SSHAT, CDR2 FNYEAQ (reference sequence). Trimming took 2 bases from V and 4 from J, leaving 15 bases between them. This CDR3 contains 16 residues.

The V call is TRBV27, the J call TRBJ2-5, with D perhaps matching TRBD1 (6 bases). Trimming pared 2 bases from V and 4 bases from J, leaving 11 bases between. Germline assignment: CDR1 MNHEY and CDR2 SMNVEV (reference sequence). CDR3 length: 14 amino acids. In nucleotides, the CDR3 is TGTGCCAGCAGTTTAGACAGGCAGTCAGAGACCCAGTACTTC. It translates to CASSLDRQSETQYF.

The V and J genes are TRBV29-1 and TRBJ2-1; 10 positions agree with TRBD2. V shed 0 bases and J 8 bases; nucleotides not matched to a gene: 7. The CDR3 is 15 amino acids. Germline CDR1 is SQVTM and CDR2 is ANQGSEA. The CDR3 nucleotides read TGCAGCGTTGAAGATGACGAGCGGGAGGGCCATGAGCAGTTCTTC. Its protein is CSVEDDEREGHEQFF.

The chain carries TRBV5-6 and TRBJ1-6; no clear D gene. The CDR3 has 13 amino acids. Germline loops: CDR1 SGHDT, CDR2 YYEEEE. V was cut by 2 bases and J by 8 bases, with 8 bases left in between. CDR3 region: CASSFDPDSPLHF. The CDR3 nucleotides read TGTGCCAGCAGCTTTGATCCGGATTCACCCCTCCACTTT.

The chain has TRBV13 and TRBJ2-3, with unresolved D. V lost 4 bases and J lost 4, with 15 bases in between. The CDR3 totals 15 residues. Germline loops: CDR1 PRHDT, CDR2 FYEKMQ (reference sequence). The CDR3: CASSSPTVEPDTQYF. The CDR3 bases are TGTGCCAGCAGCTCCCCTACGGTGGAGCCAGATACGCAGTATTTT.

This chain links TRBV6-1 with TRBJ2-7, with 8 bases identical to TRBD2. J gave up 3 bases and V 3 bases, and 1 base lay outside the gene matches. The CDR3 loop spans 13 amino acids. Germline CDR1 is MNHNS and CDR2 is SASEGT. Written as DNA, the CDR3 is TGTGCCAGCAGTGAGGGACTAGTCTACGAGCAGTACGTC. Its translation is CASSEGLVYEQYV.

V is TRBV11-2 and J is TRBJ1-1; 7 bases fit TRBD1. Germline lookup yields CDR1 SGHAT and CDR2 FQNNGV. The length of the CDR3 is 16 residues. V shed 5 bases and J 0 bases; nucleotides not matched to a gene: 9. The CDR3: CASSPSTGALNTEAFF. The CDR3 nucleotides are TGTGCCAGCAGCCCAAGTACAGGGGCCCTGAACACTGAAGCTTTCTTT.

The V gene is TRBV14, the J gene TRBJ2-7; D gene ambiguous. V gave up 0 bases and J gave up 5 bases, with 5 bases separating them. The CDR3 consists of 12 residues. Germline values: CDR1 SGHDN, CDR2 FVKESK. CDR3 in DNA: TGTGCCAGCAGCCAAGACTTCGACGAGCAGTACTTC. This translates into CASSQDFDEQYF. Supplemented by reference TRBV14 and TRBJ2-7, the full variable domain reads EAGVTQFPSHSVIEKGQTVTLRCDPISGHDNLYWYRRVMGKEIKFLLHFVKESKQDESGMPNNRFLAERTGGTYSTLKVQPAELEDSGVYFCASSQDFDEQYFGPGTRLTVT.

The gene calls are TRBV27 and TRBJ1-5; D remains ambiguous. CDR3 size: 14 residues. Germline V gene lookup returns CDR1 MNHEY and CDR2 SMNVEV (reference sequence). Trimming left V 5 bases short and J 0 bases short, with 8 bases between. For the CDR3, the DNA is TGTGCCAGCAGTCAGGCATATAGCAATCAGCCCCAGCATTTT. It translates to CASSQAYSNQPQHF.

The chain carries TRBV27 and TRBJ1-1; 8 bases are a match to TRBD1. Germline trimming cut 4 bases from V and 4 bases from J; bases unmatched to any gene: 14. This CDR3 spans 17 amino acids. The germline V gene encodes CDR1 MNHEY and CDR2 SMNVEV (reference sequence). CDR3 in DNA: TGTGCCAGCAGTTACTTAGCAGGGGGCGGGAAGATCACTGAAGCTTTCTTT. The encoded protein is CASSYLAGGGKITEAFF.

Only one count was recorded for this clone. CDR3 protein: CASRGGPTEAFF. For the CDR3, the DNA is TGTGCCAGCAGAGGAGGGCCCACTGAAGCTTTCTTT. The rearrangement uses TRBV27 and TRBJ1-1, with D uncertain. Trimming removed 6 bases from V and 4 bases from J, with 9 bases in between. The germline gives CDR1 MNHEY, CDR2 SMNVEV (reference sequence). This CDR3 region has 12 residues.

This clone showed up just once. The chain uses TRBV29-1 and TRBJ2-7; 8 nucleotides match TRBD1. Trimming removed 1 base from V and 3 bases from J; junction bases left unmatched: 8. Germline CDR1 and CDR2: SQVTM and ANQGSEA. The CDR3 contains 15 residues. The CDR3 protein is CSVEGLYGTGYEQYF. The DNA for the CDR3 is TGCAGCGTTGAAGGCCTTTATGGGACAGGCTACGAGCAGTACTTC.

This clone was counted a few times. The rearrangement links TRBV5-6 to TRBJ2-3; the match to TRBD2 covers 8 bases. Trimming removed 3 bases from V and 4 bases from J; junction bases left unmatched: 13. In germline, CDR1 is SGHDT, CDR2 YYEEEE. This CDR3 contains 17 residues. The CDR3 protein is CASSSLPAGESPDTQYF. In nucleotides, the CDR3 is TGTGCCAGCAGCTCATTACCAGCGGGAGAATCCCCAGATACGCAGTATTTT.

The chain has TRBV27 and TRBJ2-7, with 8 bases lining up with TRBD2. The CDR3 is 15 residues long. Germline V gene lookup returns CDR1 MNHEY and CDR2 SMNVEV (reference sequence). V shed 5 bases, J shed 5 bases, and the junction held 11 bases outside the gene matches. CDR3 protein: CASSLAGLLYNEQYF. The CDR3, as DNA: TGTGCCAGCAGTCTAGCGGGCCTATTATACAACGAGCAGTACTTC.

V usage is TRBV2 and J usage is TRBJ2-7, with a weak D call TRBD2 (5 bases). V was shortened by 5 bases and J by 3 bases, with 11 bases between the two germline ends. The germline V gene has CDR1 SNHLY and CDR2 FYNNEI. The CDR3 contains 13 residues. The CDR3 sequence is CASSYDYFYEQYV. DNA for the CDR3: TGTGCCAGCAGTTATGACTATTTCTACGAGCAGTACGTC.

The J gene is TRBJ2-7, the V gene TRBV7-2; TRBD2 aligns across 11 bases. Unmatched junction bases numbered 5, after V lost 6 bases and J lost 4 bases. The CDR3 sequence is 14 residues long. CDR1 is SGHTA, CDR2 FQGNSA, per germline. The CDR3 coding sequence is TGTGCCAGCAGTCCCGGACTAGCGGGTTACGAGCAGTACGTC. This encodes CASSPGLAGYEQYV.

For the CDR3, the DNA is TGTGCCAGCAGTTTAGGATTCGACATGAACACTGAAGCTTTCTTT. Translated: CASSLGFDMNTEAFF. The V and J genes are TRBV27 and TRBJ1-1; D is unclear. The ends were cut back, 2 bases at V and 0 bases at J, with 10 bases in the middle. Germline CDR1 MNHEY, CDR2 SMNVEV (reference sequence). CDR3 length: 15 residues.

V is TRBV6-5 and J is TRBJ1-5; TRBD1 agrees at 7 bases. V was clipped by 6 bases and J by 4 bases; unmatched bases: 6. The germline CDR1 and CDR2 sequences are MNHEY and SVGAGI. This CDR3 is 14 amino acids long. CDR3 sequence: CASRKQGSNQPQHF. In nucleotides, the CDR3 is TGTGCCAGCAGAAAACAGGGGTCAAATCAGCCCCAGCATTTT.

This sequence joins TRBV2 and TRBJ1-5, with unresolved D. The germline V gene has CDR1 SNHLY and CDR2 FYNNEI. Between the trimmed V and J ends, which lost 5 bases and 4 bases, there was a span of 6 bases. The CDR3 totals 12 residues. CDR3 region: CASSPGNQPQHF. As DNA, the CDR3 is TGTGCCAGCAGTCCCGGGAATCAGCCCCAGCATTTT.

This chain links TRBV6-4 with TRBJ2-7, with 9 bases identical to TRBD2. The V gene end was trimmed by 2 bases and the J gene end by 5 bases; junction bases not matched to a gene: 10. Germline CDR1 is MRHNA and CDR2 is SNTAGT. The CDR3 sequence is 16 residues long. CDR3 DNA sequence: TGTGCCAGCAGTGACCCCCCCGCGGGAGGGCCCCACGAGCAGTACGTC. Its translation: CASSDPPAGGPHEQYV.